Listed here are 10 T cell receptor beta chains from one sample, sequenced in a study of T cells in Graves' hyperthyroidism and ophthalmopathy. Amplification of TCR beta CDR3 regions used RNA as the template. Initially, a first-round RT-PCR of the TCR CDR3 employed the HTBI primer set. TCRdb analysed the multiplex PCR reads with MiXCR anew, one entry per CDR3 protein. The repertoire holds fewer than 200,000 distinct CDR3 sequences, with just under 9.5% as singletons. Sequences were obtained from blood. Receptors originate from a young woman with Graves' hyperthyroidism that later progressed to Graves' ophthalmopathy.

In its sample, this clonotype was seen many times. The CDR3 spells CASSRQGWETQYF. CDR3 DNA sequence: TGTGCCAGCAGCCGACAGGGTTGGGAGACCCAGTACTTC. V is TRBV27 and J is TRBJ2-5; 7 bases line up with TRBD1. Germline CDR1 is MNHEY and CDR2 is SMNVEV (reference sequence). The CDR3 covers 13 residues. The J segment lost 5 bases and the V segment lost 6 bases, leaving 6 bases of the junction unmatched.

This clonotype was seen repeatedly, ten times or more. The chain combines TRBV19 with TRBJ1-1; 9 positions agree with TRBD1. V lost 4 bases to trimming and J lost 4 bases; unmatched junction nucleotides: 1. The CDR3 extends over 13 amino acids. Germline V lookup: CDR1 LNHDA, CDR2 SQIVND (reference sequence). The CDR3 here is CASSRQGVTEAFF. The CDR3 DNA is TGTGCCAGTAGTAGACAGGGGGTCACTGAAGCTTTCTTT.

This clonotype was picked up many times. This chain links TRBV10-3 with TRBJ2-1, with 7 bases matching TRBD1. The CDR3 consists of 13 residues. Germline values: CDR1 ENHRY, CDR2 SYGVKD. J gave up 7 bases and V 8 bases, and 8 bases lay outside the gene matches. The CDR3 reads CAIAGTEENEQFF. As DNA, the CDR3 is TGTGCCATCGCCGGGACAGAGGAGAATGAGCAGTTCTTC.

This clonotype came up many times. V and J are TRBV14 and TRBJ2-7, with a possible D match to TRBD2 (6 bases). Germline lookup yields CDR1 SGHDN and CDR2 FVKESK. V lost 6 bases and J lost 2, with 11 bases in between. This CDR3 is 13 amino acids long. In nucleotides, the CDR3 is TGTGCCAGCAGACCGACTAGTACCTACGAGCAGTACTTC. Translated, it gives CASRPTSTYEQYF.

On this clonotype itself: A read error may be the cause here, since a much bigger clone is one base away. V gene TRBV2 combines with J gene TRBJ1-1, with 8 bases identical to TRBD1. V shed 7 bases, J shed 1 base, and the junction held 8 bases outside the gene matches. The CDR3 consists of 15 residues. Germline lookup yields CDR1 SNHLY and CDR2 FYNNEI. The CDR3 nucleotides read TGTGCCAGCAACGTGGACAGGGTTACGAACACTGAAGCTTTCTTT. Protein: CASNVDRVTNTEAFF. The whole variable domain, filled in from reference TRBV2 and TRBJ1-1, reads EPEVTQTPSHQVTQMGQEVILRCVPISNHLYFYWYRQILGQKVEFLVSFYNNEISEKSEIFDDQFSVERPDGSNFTLKIRSTKLEDSAMYFCASNVDRVTNTEAFFGQGTRLTVV.

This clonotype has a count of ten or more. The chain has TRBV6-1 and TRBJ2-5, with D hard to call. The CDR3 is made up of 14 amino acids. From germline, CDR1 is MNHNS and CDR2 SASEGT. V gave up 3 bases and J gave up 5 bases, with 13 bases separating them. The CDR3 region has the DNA TGTGCCAGCAGTGATGGGGTTCGTGGGGAGACCCAGTACTTC. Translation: CASSDGVRGETQYF.

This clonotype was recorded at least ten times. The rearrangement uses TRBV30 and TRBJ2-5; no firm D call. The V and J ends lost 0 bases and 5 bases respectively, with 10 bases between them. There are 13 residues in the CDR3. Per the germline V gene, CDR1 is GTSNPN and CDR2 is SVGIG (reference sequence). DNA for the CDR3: TGTGCCTGGAGTGTAGACTTTAGGGAGACCCAGTACTTC. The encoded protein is CAWSVDFRETQYF.

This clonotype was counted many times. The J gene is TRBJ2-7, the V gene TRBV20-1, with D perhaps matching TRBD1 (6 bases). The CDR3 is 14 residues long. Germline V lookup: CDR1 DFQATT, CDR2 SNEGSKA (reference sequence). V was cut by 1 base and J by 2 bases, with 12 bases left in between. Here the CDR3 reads CSARAGTSAYEQYF. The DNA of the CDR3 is TGCAGTGCTAGAGCCGGGACATCCGCCTACGAGCAGTACTTC.

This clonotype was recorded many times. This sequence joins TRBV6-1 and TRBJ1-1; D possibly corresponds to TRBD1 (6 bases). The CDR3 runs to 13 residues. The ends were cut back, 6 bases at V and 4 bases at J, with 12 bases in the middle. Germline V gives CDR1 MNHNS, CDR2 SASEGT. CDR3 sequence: CASRVTGSTEAFF. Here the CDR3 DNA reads TGTGCCAGCAGGGTTACAGGGAGCACTGAAGCTTTCTTT.

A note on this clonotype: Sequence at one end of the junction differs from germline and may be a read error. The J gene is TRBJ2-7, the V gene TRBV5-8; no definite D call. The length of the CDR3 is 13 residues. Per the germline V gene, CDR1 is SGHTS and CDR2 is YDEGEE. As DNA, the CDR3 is TGTGCCAGCAGCTCACAACATACCTACGAGCAGCACTTC. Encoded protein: CASSSQHTYEQHF.